The 5 T cell receptor beta chains reported below all come from one sample, sequenced in a study of shared clonotypes between healthy human individuals. TCRdb's copy holds only in-frame clones and misses some; the assay was immunoSEQ multiplex PCR. Of about 800,000 clones listed, about 96% are singletons. CD8 cells classed as naive were CD45RO-negative and positively selected for CCR7, excluding terminally differentiated effector memory CD45RA+ cells. The material sequenced was naive CD8+ T cells sorted from blood. The source of these receptors is a young man in good health.

The chain links TRBV25-1 to TRBJ1-1; D gene uncertain. The CDR3 covers 16 residues. With 1 base removed from V and 0 bases from J, the gap between germline ends came to 12 bases. Germline V gene data show CDR1 as MGHDK and CDR2 as SYGVNS. CDR3 DNA sequence: TGTGCCAGCAGTGAATCCGCGTCAGACTTGAACACTGAAGCTTTCTTT. It encodes CASSESASDLNTEAFF.

The rearrangement links TRBV27 to TRBJ1-2; no clear D. Deletions cut 5 bases from V and 13 bases from J, with 20 bases between. Germline loops: CDR1 MNHEY, CDR2 SMNVEV (reference sequence). The CDR3 runs 13 residues. The CDR3 nucleotides are TGTGCCAGCAGTCGCTCTGACCCGTCGTCGTGCACCTTC. Its translation: CASSRSDPSSCTF.

CDR3: CATSSWGQGYTGELFF. The CDR3 coding sequence is TGTGCCACCAGCAGCTGGGGACAGGGTTACACCGGGGAGCTGTTTTTT. This rearrangement joins TRBV15 to TRBJ2-2; 9 bases fit TRBD1. The CDR3 sequence is 16 residues long. Per germline, CDR1 LNHNV and CDR2 YYDKDF (reference sequence). J was trimmed by 3 bases and V by 3 bases; bases with no gene match: 5. The entire variable domain, with the rest obtained from reference TRBV15 and TRBJ2-2, is as follows: DAMVIQNPRYQVTQFGKPVTLSCSQTLNHNVMYWYQQKSSQAPKLLFHYYDKDFNNEADTPDNFQSRRPNTSFCFLDIRSPGLGDTAMYLCATSSWGQGYTGELFFGEGSRLTVL.

This chain connects TRBV6-6 to TRBJ2-2, with D perhaps assigned TRBD1 or TRBD2 (5 bases each). There are 12 residues in the CDR3. Looked up from germline, CDR1 is MNHNY and CDR2 is SVGAGI (reference sequence). V lost 5 bases and J lost 7, with 8 bases in between. The CDR3 spells CASSRDLGELFF. CDR3 nucleotides: TGTGCCAGCAGTCGGGACCTCGGGGAGCTGTTTTTT.

This sequence joins TRBV5-6 and TRBJ2-7, with 7 positions matching TRBD1. The germline V gene encodes CDR1 SGHDT and CDR2 YYEEEE. The junction had 7 bases not matched to a gene; V was cut back by 1 base and J by 0 bases. The CDR3 consists of 16 residues. The CDR3 is CASSLRGQRFSYEQYF. DNA for the CDR3: TGTGCCAGCAGCTTGAGGGGACAGCGATTCTCCTACGAGCAGTACTTC.